The clone carrying this T cell receptor (beta chain) was detected ten times or more. This entry comes from a study of cytomegalovirus exposure and HLA in healthy donors. PCR involved 60 Vbeta and 13 Jbeta primers. The method was immunoSEQ multiplex PCR; TCRdb's version includes in-frame clones alone and lacks a portion of them. The sample shows around 91,000 clones, around three quarters of them seen only once. There are 16 residues in the CDR3. V gave up 6 bases and J gave up 4 bases; unmatched junction bases: 8. Germline CDR1 reads WSHSY; CDR2 reads SAAADI. The sequence was obtained from a woman aged 40 to 50 in good health and CMV-seropositive. What was sequenced was PBMCs. This rearrangement joins TRBV10-2 to TRBJ2-6, with 8 bases aligning to TRBD1. The CDR3 region is CASRETGGSGANVLTF. CDR3 DNA: TGCGCCAGCAGGGAAACAGGGGGATCGGGGGCCAACGTCCTGACTTTC.